The table lists the clone carrying this T cell receptor (beta chain) with a few counts. This sample was taken from a study of regulatory T cells in long-lasting Graves disease. Time point meaning: persistent/refractory GD, antithyroid drugs over 5 years with positive TRAb. There was RNA extracted from PBMCs, and the TCR library was made from it. The source of the patients was an endocrinology department in Xi'an, China. The CDR3 is 17 residues long. Trimming removed 0 bases from V and 5 bases from J, with 16 bases in between. CDR1 and CDR2 from the germline V gene are ENHRY and SYGVKD. Researchers made TCR beta libraries by using iRepertoire HTBI primers and running Arm-PCR on CDR3 regions. TCRdb re-called the multiplex PCR reads through MiXCR, storing one row per CDR3 protein. The table shows around 510,000 distinct CDR3 sequences, with about 20% occurring only once.

The V call is TRBV10-3, the J call TRBJ1-4; possibly TRBD1 for D (6 bases). The specimen comprised peripheral blood mononuclear cells (PBMCs), sampled when the disease was refractory, from a patient treated with antithyroid drugs. The source of this sequence is a female donor with Graves disease. The CDR3 bases are TGTGCCATCAGTGAGTCGAAGGTGGACAGTCTAAATGAAAAACTGTTTTTT. Its protein product is CAISESKVDSLNEKLFF.